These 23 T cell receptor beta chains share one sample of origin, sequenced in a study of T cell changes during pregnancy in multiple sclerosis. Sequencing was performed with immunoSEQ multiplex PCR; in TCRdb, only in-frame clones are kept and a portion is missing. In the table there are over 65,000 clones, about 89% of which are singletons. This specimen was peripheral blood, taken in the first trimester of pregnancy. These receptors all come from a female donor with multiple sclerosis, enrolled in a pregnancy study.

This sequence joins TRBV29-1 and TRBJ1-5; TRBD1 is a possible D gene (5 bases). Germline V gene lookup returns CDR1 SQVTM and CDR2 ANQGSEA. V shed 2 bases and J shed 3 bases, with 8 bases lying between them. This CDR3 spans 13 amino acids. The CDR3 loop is CSVEWGLNQPQHF. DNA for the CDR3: TGCAGCGTTGAATGGGGACTCAATCAGCCCCAGCATTTT.

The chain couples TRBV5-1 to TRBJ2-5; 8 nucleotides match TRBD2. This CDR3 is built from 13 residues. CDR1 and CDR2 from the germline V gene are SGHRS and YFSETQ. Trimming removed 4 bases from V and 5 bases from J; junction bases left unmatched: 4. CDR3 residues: CASSVRGGETQYF. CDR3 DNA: TGCGCCAGCAGCGTCCGGGGGGGGGAGACCCAGTACTTC.

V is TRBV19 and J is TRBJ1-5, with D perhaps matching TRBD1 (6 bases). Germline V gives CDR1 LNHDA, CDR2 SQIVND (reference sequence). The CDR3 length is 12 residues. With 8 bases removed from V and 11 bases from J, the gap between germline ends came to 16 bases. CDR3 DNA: TGTGCCAGTGGGCCTAAGGGGGGGTCCCAGCATTTT. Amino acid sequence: CASGPKGGSQHF. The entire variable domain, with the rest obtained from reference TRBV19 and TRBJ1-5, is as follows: DGGITQSPKYLFRKEGQNVTLSCEQNLNHDAMYWYRQDPGQGLRLIYYSQIVNDFQKGDIAEGYSVSREKKESFPLTVTSAQKNPTAFYLCASGPKGGSQHFGDGTRLSIL.

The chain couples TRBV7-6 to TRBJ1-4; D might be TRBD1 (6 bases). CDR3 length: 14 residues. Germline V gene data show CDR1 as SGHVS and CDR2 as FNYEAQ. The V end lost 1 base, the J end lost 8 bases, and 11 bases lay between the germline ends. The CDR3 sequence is CASSLEGDQEKLFF. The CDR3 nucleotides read TGTGCCAGCAGCTTAGAGGGGGACCAAGAAAAACTGTTTTTT. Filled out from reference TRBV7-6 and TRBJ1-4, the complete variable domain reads GAGVSQSPRYKVTKRGQDVALRCDPISGHVSLYWYRQALGQGPEFLTYFNYEAQQDKSGLPNDRFSAERPEGSISTLTIQRTEQRDSAMYRCASSLEGDQEKLFFGSGTQLSVL.

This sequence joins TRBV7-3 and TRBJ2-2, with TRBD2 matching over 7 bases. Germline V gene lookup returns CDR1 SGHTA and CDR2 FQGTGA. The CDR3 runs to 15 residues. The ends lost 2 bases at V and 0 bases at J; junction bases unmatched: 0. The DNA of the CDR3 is TGTGCCAGCAGCTTAGGGGGGGCGAACACCGGGGAGCTGTTTTTT. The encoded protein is CASSLGGANTGELFF.

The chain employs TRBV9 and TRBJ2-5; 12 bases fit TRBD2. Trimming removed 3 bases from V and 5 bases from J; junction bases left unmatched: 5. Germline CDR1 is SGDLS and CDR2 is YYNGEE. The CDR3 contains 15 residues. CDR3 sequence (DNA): TGTGCCAGCAGCGCTAGCGGGGGGGCCTGGGAGACCCAGTACTTC. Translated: CASSASGGAWETQYF.

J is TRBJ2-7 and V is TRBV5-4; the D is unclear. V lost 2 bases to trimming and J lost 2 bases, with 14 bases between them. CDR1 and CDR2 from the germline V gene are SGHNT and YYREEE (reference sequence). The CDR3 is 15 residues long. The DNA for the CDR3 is TGTGCCAGCAGCTTATCCGCAGGCTACACCTACGAGCAGTACTTC. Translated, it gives CASSLSAGYTYEQYF.

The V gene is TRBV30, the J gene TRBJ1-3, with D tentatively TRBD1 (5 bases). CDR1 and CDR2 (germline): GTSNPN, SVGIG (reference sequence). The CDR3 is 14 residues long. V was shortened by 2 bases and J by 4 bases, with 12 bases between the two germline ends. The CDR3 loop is CAWSLGARGNTIYF. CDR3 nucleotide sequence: TGTGCCTGGAGTCTTGGGGCTAGGGGAAACACCATATATTTT. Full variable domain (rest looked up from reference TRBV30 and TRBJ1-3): SQTIHQWPATLVQPVGSPLSLECTVEGTSNPNLYWYRQAAGRGLQLLFYSVGIGQISSEVPQNLSASRPQDRQFILSSKKLLLSDSGFYLCAWSLGARGNTIYFGEGSWLTVV.

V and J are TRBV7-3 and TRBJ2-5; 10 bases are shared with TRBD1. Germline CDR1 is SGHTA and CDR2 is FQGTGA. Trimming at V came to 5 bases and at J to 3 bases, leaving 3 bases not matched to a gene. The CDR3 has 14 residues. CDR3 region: CASSRGTGEETQYF. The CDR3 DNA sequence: TGTGCCAGCAGCCGTGGGACAGGGGAAGAGACCCAGTACTTC. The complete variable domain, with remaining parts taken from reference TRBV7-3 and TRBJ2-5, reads GAGVSQTPSNKVTEKGKYVELRCDPISGHTALYWYRQSLGQGPEFLIYFQGTGAADDSGLPNDRFFAVRPEGSVSTLKIQRTERGDSAVYLCASSRGTGEETQYFGPGTRLLVL.

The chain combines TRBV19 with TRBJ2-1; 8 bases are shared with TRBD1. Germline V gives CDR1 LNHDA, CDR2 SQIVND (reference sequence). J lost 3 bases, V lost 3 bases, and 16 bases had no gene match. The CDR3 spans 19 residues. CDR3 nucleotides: TGTGCCAGTAGTATTACCCCCACAAGTGGACAGGGATACTACAATGAGCAGTTCTTC. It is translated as CASSITPTSGQGYYNEQFF.

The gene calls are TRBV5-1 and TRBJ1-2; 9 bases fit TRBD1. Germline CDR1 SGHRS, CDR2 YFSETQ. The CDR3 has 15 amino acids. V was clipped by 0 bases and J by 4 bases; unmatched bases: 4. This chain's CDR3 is CASSLGDRESYGYTF. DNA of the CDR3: TGCGCCAGCAGCTTGGGGGACAGGGAGAGCTATGGCTACACCTTC. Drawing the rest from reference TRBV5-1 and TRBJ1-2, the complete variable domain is KAGVTQTPRYLIKTRGQQVTLSCSPISGHRSVSWYQQTPGQGLQFLFEYFSETQRNKGNFPGRFSGRQFSNSRSEMNVSTLELGDSALYLCASSLGDRESYGYTFGSGTRLTVV.

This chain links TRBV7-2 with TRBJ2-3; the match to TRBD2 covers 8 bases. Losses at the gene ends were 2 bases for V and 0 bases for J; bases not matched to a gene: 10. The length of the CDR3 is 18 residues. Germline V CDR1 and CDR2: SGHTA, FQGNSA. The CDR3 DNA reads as TGTGCCAGCAGCTTAATGATGTTCGGGGGGGCCAGCACAGATACGCAGTATTTT. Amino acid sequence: CASSLMMFGGASTDTQYF.

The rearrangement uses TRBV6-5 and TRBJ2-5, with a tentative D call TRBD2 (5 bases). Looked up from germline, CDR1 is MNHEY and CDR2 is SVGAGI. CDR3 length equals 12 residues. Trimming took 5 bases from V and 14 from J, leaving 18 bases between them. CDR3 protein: CASSLDRRTSYF. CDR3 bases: TGTGCCAGCAGTCTAGATCGCCGGACTTCCTACTTC.

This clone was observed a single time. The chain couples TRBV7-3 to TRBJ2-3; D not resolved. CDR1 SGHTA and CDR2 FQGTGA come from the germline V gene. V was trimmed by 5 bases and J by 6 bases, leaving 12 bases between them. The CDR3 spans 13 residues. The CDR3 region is CASSPWPSDTQYF. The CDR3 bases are TGTGCCAGCAGCCCTTGGCCGTCCGATACGCAGTATTTT.

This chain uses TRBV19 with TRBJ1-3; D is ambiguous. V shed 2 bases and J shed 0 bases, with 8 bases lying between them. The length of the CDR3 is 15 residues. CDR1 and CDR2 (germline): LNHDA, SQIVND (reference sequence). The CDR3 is CASSITRLSGNTIYF. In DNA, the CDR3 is TGTGCCAGTAGTATAACGCGCCTCTCTGGAAACACCATATATTTT.

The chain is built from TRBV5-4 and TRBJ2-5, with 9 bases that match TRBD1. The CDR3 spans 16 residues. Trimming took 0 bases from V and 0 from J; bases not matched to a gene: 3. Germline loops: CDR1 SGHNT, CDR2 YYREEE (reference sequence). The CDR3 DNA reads TGTGCCAGCAGCTTGGGGGGACAGGGCGACCAAGAGACCCAGTACTTC. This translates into CASSLGGQGDQETQYF.

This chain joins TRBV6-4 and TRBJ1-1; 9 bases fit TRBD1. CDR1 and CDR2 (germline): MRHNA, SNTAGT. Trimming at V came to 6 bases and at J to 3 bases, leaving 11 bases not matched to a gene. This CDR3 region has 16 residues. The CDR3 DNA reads TGTGCCAGCAGCAACCGGGACAGGGTCTTGTACACTGAAGCTTTCTTT. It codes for CASSNRDRVLYTEAFF.

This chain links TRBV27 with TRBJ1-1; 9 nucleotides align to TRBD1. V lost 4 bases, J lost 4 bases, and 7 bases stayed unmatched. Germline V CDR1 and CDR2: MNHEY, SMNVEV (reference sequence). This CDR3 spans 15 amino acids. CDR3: CASSSQGAGGTEAFF. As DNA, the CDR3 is TGTGCCAGCAGTTCACAGGGGGCCGGTGGCACTGAAGCTTTCTTT.

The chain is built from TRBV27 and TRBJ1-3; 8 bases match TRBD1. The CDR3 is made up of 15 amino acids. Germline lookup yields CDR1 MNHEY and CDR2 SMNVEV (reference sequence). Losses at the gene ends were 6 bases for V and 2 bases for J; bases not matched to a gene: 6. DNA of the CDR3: TGTGCCAGCAGGAGGACAGGGCTTACTGGAAACACCATATATTTT. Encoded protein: CASRRTGLTGNTIYF.

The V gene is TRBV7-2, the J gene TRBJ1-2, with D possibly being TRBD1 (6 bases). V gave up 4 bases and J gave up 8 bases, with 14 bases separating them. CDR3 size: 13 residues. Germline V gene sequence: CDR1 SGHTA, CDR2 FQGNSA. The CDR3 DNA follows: TGTGCCAGCAGCTCGACAGGTCTCGAGGGCTACACCTTC. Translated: CASSSTGLEGYTF.

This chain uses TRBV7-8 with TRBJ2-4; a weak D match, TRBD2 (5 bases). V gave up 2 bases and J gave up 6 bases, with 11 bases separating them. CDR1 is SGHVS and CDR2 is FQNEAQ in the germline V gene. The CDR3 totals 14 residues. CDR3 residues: CASSLTGFGNIQYF. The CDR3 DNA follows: TGTGCCAGCAGCTTAACGGGGTTTGGAAACATTCAGTACTTC.

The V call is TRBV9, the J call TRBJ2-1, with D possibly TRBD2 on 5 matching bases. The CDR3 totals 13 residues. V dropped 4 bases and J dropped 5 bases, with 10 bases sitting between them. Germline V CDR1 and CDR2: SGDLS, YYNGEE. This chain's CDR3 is CASSPGINNEQFF. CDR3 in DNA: TGTGCCAGCAGCCCCGGGATCAACAATGAGCAGTTCTTC.

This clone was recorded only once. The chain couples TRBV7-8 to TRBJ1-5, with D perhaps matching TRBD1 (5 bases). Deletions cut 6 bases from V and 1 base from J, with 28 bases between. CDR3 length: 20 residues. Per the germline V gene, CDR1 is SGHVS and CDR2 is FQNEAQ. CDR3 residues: CASSQGLAGPNFVSNQPQHF. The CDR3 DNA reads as TGTGCCAGCAGTCAGGGCCTTGCAGGGCCGAATTTTGTGAGCAATCAGCCCCAGCATTTT.